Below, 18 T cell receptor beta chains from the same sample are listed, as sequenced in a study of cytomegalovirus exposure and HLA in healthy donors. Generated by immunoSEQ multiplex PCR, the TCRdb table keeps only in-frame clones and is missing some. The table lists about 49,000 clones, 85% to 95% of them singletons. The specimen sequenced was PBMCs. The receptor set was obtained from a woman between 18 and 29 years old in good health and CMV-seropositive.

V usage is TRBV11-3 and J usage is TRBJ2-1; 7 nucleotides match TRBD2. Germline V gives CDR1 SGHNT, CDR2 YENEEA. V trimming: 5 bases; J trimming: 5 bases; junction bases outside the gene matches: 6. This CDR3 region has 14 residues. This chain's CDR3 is CASSPLAGDNEQFF. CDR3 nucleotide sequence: TGTGCCAGCAGCCCCTTGGCGGGAGACAATGAGCAGTTCTTC.

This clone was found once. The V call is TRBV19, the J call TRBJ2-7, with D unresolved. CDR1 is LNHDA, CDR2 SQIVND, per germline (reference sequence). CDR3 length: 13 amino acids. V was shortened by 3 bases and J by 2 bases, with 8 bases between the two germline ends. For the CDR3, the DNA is TGTGCCAGTAGTATCCCAGGTCCCTACGAGCAGTACTTC. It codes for CASSIPGPYEQYF.

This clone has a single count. CDR3 DNA sequence: TGTGCCAGCAGCTTAGGGGGTGGGGGACAGGTGAATGAAAAACTGTTTTTT. It yields the protein CASSLGGGGQVNEKLFF. The chain has TRBV11-2 and TRBJ1-4, with TRBD1 identical over 8 bases. The length of the CDR3 is 17 residues. V gave up 1 base and J gave up 5 bases; unmatched junction bases: 9. Germline-derived CDR1 and CDR2 are SGHAT and FQNNGV. The whole variable domain, remainder taken from reference TRBV11-2 and TRBJ1-4, is EAGVAQSPRYKIIEKRQSVAFWCNPISGHATLYWYQQILGQGPKLLIQFQNNGVVDDSQLPKDRFSAERLKGVDSTLKIQPAKLEDSAVYLCASSLGGGGQVNEKLFFGSGTQLSVL.

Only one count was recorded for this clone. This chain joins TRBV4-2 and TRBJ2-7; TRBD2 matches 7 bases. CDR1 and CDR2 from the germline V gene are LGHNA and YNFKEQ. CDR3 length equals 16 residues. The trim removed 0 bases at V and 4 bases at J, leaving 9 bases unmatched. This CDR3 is CASSQDVGGSPYEQYF. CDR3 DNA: TGTGCCAGCAGCCAAGATGTGGGCGGGAGCCCATACGAGCAGTACTTC.

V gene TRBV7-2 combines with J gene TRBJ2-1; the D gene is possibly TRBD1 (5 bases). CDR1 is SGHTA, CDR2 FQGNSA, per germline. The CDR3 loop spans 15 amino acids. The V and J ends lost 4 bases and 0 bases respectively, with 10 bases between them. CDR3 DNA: TGTGCCAGCAGCTCCGACAGAAGCTCCTACAATGAGCAGTTCTTC. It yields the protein CASSSDRSSYNEQFF.

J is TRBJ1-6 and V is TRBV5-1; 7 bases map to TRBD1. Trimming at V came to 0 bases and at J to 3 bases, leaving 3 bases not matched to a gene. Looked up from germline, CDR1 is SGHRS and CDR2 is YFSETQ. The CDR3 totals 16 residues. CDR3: CASSLEGQSYNSPLHF. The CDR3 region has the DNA TGCGCCAGCAGCTTGGAGGGACAGAGCTATAATTCACCCCTCCACTTT.

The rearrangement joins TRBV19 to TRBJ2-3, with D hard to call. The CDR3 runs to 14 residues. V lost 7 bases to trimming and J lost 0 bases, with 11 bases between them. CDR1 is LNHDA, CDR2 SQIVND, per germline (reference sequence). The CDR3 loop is CASTPSASTDTQYF. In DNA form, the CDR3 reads TGTGCCAGTACCCCCAGCGCGAGCACAGATACGCAGTATTTT.

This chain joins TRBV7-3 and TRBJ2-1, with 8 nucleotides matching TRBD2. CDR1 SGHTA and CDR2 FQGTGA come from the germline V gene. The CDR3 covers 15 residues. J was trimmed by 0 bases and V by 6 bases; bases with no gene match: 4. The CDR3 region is CASSPSGSSYNEQFF. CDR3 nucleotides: TGTGCCAGCAGTCCCAGCGGGAGCTCCTACAATGAGCAGTTCTTC. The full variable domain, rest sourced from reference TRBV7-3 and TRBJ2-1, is GAGVSQTPSNKVTEKGKYVELRCDPISGHTALYWYRQSLGQGPEFLIYFQGTGAADDSGLPNDRFFAVRPEGSVSTLKIQRTERGDSAVYLCASSPSGSSYNEQFFGPGTRLTVL.

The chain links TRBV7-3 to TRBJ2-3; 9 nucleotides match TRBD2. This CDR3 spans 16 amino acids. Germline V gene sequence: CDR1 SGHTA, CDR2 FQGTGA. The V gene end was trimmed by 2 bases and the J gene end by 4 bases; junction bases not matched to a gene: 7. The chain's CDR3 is CASSLERVAGADTQYF. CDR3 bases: TGTGCCAGCAGCTTAGAGAGGGTAGCGGGAGCAGATACGCAGTATTTT.

The CDR3 sequence is CASSVETSGREQFF. CDR3 coding DNA: TGTGCCAGCAGCGTAGAAACTAGCGGGAGGGAGCAGTTCTTC. J is TRBJ2-1 and V is TRBV9, with 12 bases matching TRBD2. V dropped 0 bases and J dropped 10; count of bases not matched to a gene: 2. Germline V gene data show CDR1 as SGDLS and CDR2 as YYNGEE. The CDR3 is 14 amino acids.

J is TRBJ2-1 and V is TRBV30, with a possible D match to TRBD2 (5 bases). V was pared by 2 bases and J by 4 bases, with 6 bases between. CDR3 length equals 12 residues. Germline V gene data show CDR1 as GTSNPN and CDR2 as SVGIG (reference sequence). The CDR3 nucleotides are TGTGCCTGGAGTCCGGGATACAATGAGCAGTTCTTC. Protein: CAWSPGYNEQFF.

The CDR3 spells CASSTAGYTDTQYF. The CDR3 region has the DNA TGTGCCAGTAGTACTGCAGGCTACACAGATACGCAGTATTTT. This chain uses TRBV19 with TRBJ2-3; the D is unclear. Trimming removed 4 bases from V and 2 bases from J, with 10 bases in between. This CDR3 has 14 residues. The V gene's germline CDR1 is LNHDA and CDR2 SQIVND (reference sequence).

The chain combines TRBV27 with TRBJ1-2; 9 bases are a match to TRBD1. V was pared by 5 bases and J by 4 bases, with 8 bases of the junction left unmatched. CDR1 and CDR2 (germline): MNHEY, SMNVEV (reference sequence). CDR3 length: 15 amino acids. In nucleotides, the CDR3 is TGTGCCAGCAGTCCCAGACAGGGGGTATTCTATGGCTACACCTTC. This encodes CASSPRQGVFYGYTF.

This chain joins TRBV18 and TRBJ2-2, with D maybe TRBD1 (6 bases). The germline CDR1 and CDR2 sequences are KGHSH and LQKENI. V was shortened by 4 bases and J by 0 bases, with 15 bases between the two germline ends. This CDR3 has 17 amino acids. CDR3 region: CASSRKVTGSNTGELFF. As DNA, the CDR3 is TGTGCCAGCTCACGTAAAGTCACAGGGTCGAACACCGGGGAGCTGTTTTTT.

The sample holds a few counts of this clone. CDR3 in amino acids: CASSRTASNSPLHF. The CDR3, as DNA: TGTGCCAGCAGCCGGACAGCTAGTAATTCACCCCTCCACTTT. This sequence joins TRBV6-4 and TRBJ1-6; tentative D call: TRBD1 (6 bases). V shed 6 bases and J shed 6 bases, with 12 bases lying between them. This CDR3 contains 14 residues. CDR1 MRHNA and CDR2 SNTAGT come from the germline V gene.

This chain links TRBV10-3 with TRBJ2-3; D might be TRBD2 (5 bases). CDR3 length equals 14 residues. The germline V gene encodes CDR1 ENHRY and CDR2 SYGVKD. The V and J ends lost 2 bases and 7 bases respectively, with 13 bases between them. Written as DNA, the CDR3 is TGTGCCATCAGTGAGGGACTCGAACTTCATACGCAGTATTTT. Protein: CAISEGLELHTQYF.

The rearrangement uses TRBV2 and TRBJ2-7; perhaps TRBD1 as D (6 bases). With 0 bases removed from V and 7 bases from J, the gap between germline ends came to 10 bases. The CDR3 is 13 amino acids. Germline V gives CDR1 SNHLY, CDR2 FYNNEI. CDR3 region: CASSEALRGEQYF. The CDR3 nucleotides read TGTGCCAGCAGTGAAGCGCTTAGGGGGGAGCAGTACTTC.

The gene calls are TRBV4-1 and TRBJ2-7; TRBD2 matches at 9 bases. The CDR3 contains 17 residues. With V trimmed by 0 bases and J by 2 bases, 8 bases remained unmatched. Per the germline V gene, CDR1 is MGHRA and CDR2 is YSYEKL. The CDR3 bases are TGCGCCAGCAGCCAAGAGGGGGGCGGCGGGAGGGCCTACGAGCAGTACTTC. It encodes CASSQEGGGGRAYEQYF.